Below are 28 T cell receptor beta chains sequenced from a single sample in a study of OX40 agonist ivuxolimab in advanced cancers. Clones were sequenced by immunoSEQ multiplex PCR, and TCRdb holds only the in-frame ones, with some missing. The sample carries approximately 82,000 clones, 89% recorded once. Specimen: CD4+ or CD8+ T cells sorted from blood, collected in a trial of the OX40 agonist ivuxolimab. These receptors all come from an adult with an advanced solid tumor such as melanoma, head and neck, liver or kidney cancer.

This chain connects TRBV2 to TRBJ1-2, with a possible D match to TRBD1 (6 bases). There are 15 residues in the CDR3. CDR1 and CDR2 from the germline V gene are SNHLY and FYNNEI. V was shortened by 6 bases and J by 0 bases, with 14 bases between the two germline ends. CDR3 region: CASRLRQASNYGYTF. DNA for the CDR3: TGTGCCAGCAGACTTCGACAGGCGTCTAACTATGGCTACACCTTC. Complete variable domain (other parts from reference TRBV2 and TRBJ1-2): EPEVTQTPSHQVTQMGQEVILRCVPISNHLYFYWYRQILGQKVEFLVSFYNNEISEKSEIFDDQFSVERPDGSNFTLKIRSTKLEDSAMYFCASRLRQASNYGYTFGSGTRLTVV.

The chain recombines TRBV28 with TRBJ2-5; TRBD2 aligns across 11 bases. This CDR3 has 18 amino acids. Germline V gene lookup returns CDR1 MDHEN and CDR2 SYDVKM. The V gene end was trimmed by 6 bases and the J gene end by 3 bases; junction bases not matched to a gene: 15. CDR3 sequence reads: CASRVSPSVAGGEETQYF. As DNA, the CDR3 is TGTGCCAGCAGAGTTTCCCCGTCGGTAGCGGGAGGGGAAGAGACCCAGTACTTC. The whole variable domain, filled in from reference TRBV28 and TRBJ2-5, reads DVKVTQSSRYLVKRTGEKVFLECVQDMDHENMFWYRQDPGLGLRLIYFSYDVKMKEKGDIPEGYSVSREKKERFSLILESASTNQTSMYLCASRVSPSVAGGEETQYFGPGTRLLVL.

This clone was counted a few times. The chain is built from TRBV11-3 and TRBJ1-3; 9 bases match TRBD1. After removal of 5 bases from V and 8 bases from J, the junction contained 10 bases not matched to a gene. The CDR3 covers 15 residues. Germline loops: CDR1 SGHNT, CDR2 YENEEA. The CDR3 loop is CASSPGQGRTDTIYF. The CDR3 coding sequence is TGTGCCAGCAGCCCCGGACAGGGGCGCACAGACACCATATATTTT.

The chain couples TRBV7-9 to TRBJ2-7; a possible D gene is TRBD2 (6 bases). The CDR3 runs to 18 residues. V lost 7 bases, J lost 1 base, and 26 bases lay in between. The germline V gene encodes CDR1 SEHNR and CDR2 FQNEAQ (reference sequence). This CDR3 reads CASTRMEGLTVPSYEQYF. CDR3 bases: TGTGCCAGCACCAGAATGGAGGGATTGACAGTACCATCCTACGAGCAGTACTTC. The full variable domain, in which reference TRBV7-9 and TRBJ2-7 provide the parts outside the CDR3, is DTGVSQNPRHKITKRGQNVTFRCDPISEHNRLYWYRQTLGQGPEFLTYFQNEAQLEKSRLLSDRFSAERPKGSFSTLEIQRTEQGDSAMYLCASTRMEGLTVPSYEQYFGPGTRLTVT.

The V and J genes are TRBV5-1 and TRBJ1-1, with D possibly being TRBD1 (5 bases). Germline loops: CDR1 SGHRS, CDR2 YFSETQ. The CDR3 loop spans 12 amino acids. The V end lost 5 bases, the J end lost 3 bases, and 8 bases lay between the germline ends. The CDR3: CASSWGDTEAFF. The DNA for the CDR3 is TGCGCCAGCAGTTGGGGGGACACTGAAGCTTTCTTT.

The chain combines TRBV18 with TRBJ2-1, with 10 positions matching TRBD2. Germline CDR1 reads KGHSH; CDR2 reads LQKENI. V shed 3 bases and J 5 bases; nucleotides not matched to a gene: 4. The CDR3 extends over 15 amino acids. The CDR3 loop is CASSPKGLANNEQFF. Here the CDR3 DNA reads TGTGCCAGCTCACCTAAGGGACTAGCGAACAATGAGCAGTTCTTC.

V gene TRBV7-6 combines with J gene TRBJ1-2; no clear D gene. The CDR3 length is 15 residues. Per germline, CDR1 SGHVS and CDR2 FNYEAQ. The germline V and J ends were trimmed by 6 bases and 8 bases, with 22 bases remaining between them. CDR3 in amino acids: CASSPRRPHEEGYTF. Written as DNA, the CDR3 is TGTGCCAGCAGTCCCAGGAGACCGCATGAGGAGGGCTACACCTTC.

This chain uses TRBV5-1 with TRBJ1-1, with 7 bases that match TRBD1. Germline CDR1 and CDR2: SGHRS and YFSETQ. The CDR3 is 15 amino acids. V gave up 0 bases and J gave up 6 bases; unmatched junction bases: 8. CDR3 amino acids: CASSLDTGVSPEAFF. In DNA, the CDR3 is TGCGCCAGCAGCTTGGATACAGGGGTTAGCCCTGAAGCTTTCTTT.

V and J are TRBV27 and TRBJ2-7, with D possibly being TRBD1 (5 bases). Trimming stripped 3 bases from V and 0 bases from J, with 12 bases between. This CDR3 has 15 amino acids. The germline V gene has CDR1 MNHEY and CDR2 SMNVEV (reference sequence). Written as DNA, the CDR3 is TGTGCCAGCAGTTTTGGGGCAGTGAGCTCCTACGAGCAGTACTTC. Amino acid sequence: CASSFGAVSSYEQYF.

The chain combines TRBV27 with TRBJ2-3, with 10 bases matching TRBD2. CDR3 length equals 14 residues. CDR1 is MNHEY, CDR2 SMNVEV, per germline (reference sequence). Germline trimming cut 3 bases from V and 7 bases from J; bases unmatched to any gene: 4. Written as DNA, the CDR3 is TGTGCCAGCAGTTTTTCTAGCGGGAGAAATACGCAGTATTTT. This translates into CASSFSSGRNTQYF.

This chain connects TRBV7-8 to TRBJ2-5; 10 positions match TRBD2. J lost 0 bases, V lost 2 bases, and 0 bases had no gene match. There are 15 residues in the CDR3. The germline gives CDR1 SGHVS, CDR2 FQNEAQ. This chain's CDR3 is CASSLLAGDQETQYF. As DNA, the CDR3 is TGTGCCAGCAGCTTACTAGCGGGGGACCAAGAGACCCAGTACTTC.

The chain carries TRBV19 and TRBJ1-2, with D unclear. CDR1 is LNHDA, CDR2 SQIVND, per germline (reference sequence). This CDR3 contains 16 residues. V lost 7 bases, J lost 4 bases, and 22 bases lay in between. The CDR3 sequence is CASTPGGRADVYGYTF. CDR3 DNA sequence: TGTGCCAGTACCCCGGGTGGGCGAGCCGACGTCTATGGCTACACCTTC.

This chain links TRBV19 with TRBJ1-3, with D unresolved. The CDR3 sequence is 15 residues long. Trimming pared 6 bases from V and 0 bases from J, leaving 12 bases between. Germline V gene sequence: CDR1 LNHDA, CDR2 SQIVND (reference sequence). DNA for the CDR3: TGTGCCAGTAGGGAAGGAACAAGCTCTGGAAACACCATATATTTT. Translation gives CASREGTSSGNTIYF.

J is TRBJ2-1 and V is TRBV28, with D perhaps matching TRBD2 (5 bases). With 1 base removed from V and 11 bases from J, the gap between germline ends came to 27 bases. This CDR3 has 18 residues. Looked up from germline, CDR1 is MDHEN and CDR2 is SYDVKM. The DNA for the CDR3 is TGTGCCAGCAGTTTATCCGCGACCCTACGTCTCGGCCGGGGTAAGCAGTTCTTC. Translation gives CASSLSATLRLGRGKQFF.

As concerns this clone: The junction differs from germline at one of its ends, possibly a read error. This sequence joins TRBV29-1 and TRBJ1-1, with D uncertain. The V gene's germline CDR1 is SQVTM and CDR2 ANQGSEA. CDR3 length equals 11 residues. The CDR3 sequence is CSAQVLLLKIF. In DNA, the CDR3 is TGCAGCGCCCAAGTGCTTCTACTAAAAATCTTT.

The chain couples TRBV6-5 to TRBJ2-7; TRBD1 matches at 8 bases. Germline V CDR1 and CDR2: MNHEY, SVGAGI. The CDR3 consists of 15 residues. Trimming removed 0 bases from V and 5 bases from J; junction bases left unmatched: 6. The chain's CDR3 is CASSYSGQGAHEQYF. CDR3 DNA sequence: TGTGCCAGCAGTTACTCTGGGCAGGGGGCTCACGAGCAGTACTTC.

The chain uses TRBV7-2 and TRBJ1-5, with D perhaps matching TRBD1 (5 bases). The CDR3 is 14 amino acids. Trimming removed 5 bases at V and 4 bases at J, with 12 bases between. CDR1 and CDR2 (germline): SGHTA, FQGNSA. The CDR3 loop reads CASSERGRNQPQHF. CDR3 sequence (DNA): TGTGCCAGCAGCGAAAGGGGCAGGAATCAGCCCCAGCATTTT.

The chain has TRBV5-8 and TRBJ2-7; 15 bases align to TRBD2. J was trimmed by 6 bases and V by 3 bases; bases with no gene match: 13. Germline V gives CDR1 SGHTS, CDR2 YDEGEE. The CDR3 runs 18 residues. The CDR3 spells CASSYGLAGGPEEREQYF. The CDR3 nucleotides are TGTGCCAGCAGCTATGGACTAGCGGGAGGGCCGGAGGAACGCGAGCAGTACTTC.

This clone was detected once. The CDR3 region has the DNA TGCGCCAGCAGCTTGGGGGACTCCTCCCAGGGGGGTCAGCCCCAGCATTTT. Translation: CASSLGDSSQGGQPQHF. V and J are TRBV5-1 and TRBJ1-5, with 7 bases lining up with TRBD1. The junction had 12 bases not matched to a gene; V was cut back by 0 bases and J by 6 bases. The CDR3 spans 17 residues. The V gene's germline CDR1 is SGHRS and CDR2 YFSETQ.

This clone occurred a few times. The V and J genes are TRBV7-2 and TRBJ2-7; no definite D call. Trimming pared 5 bases from V and 3 bases from J, leaving 8 bases between. Germline V gives CDR1 SGHTA, CDR2 FQGNSA. The CDR3 is made up of 12 amino acids. CDR3 residues: CASSRTYYEQYF. In nucleotides, the CDR3 is TGTGCCAGCAGCCGGACCTACTACGAGCAGTACTTC.

This clone came up a few times. The rearrangement joins TRBV7-2 to TRBJ1-6, with a weak D call TRBD1 (5 bases). Per germline, CDR1 SGHTA and CDR2 FQGNSA. The CDR3 has 14 amino acids. The V end was cut by 2 bases, the J end by 10 bases, with 12 bases between. The CDR3 coding sequence is TGTGCCAGCAGCTTACGGGGGGAAGGATCACCCCTCCACTTT. Encoded protein: CASSLRGEGSPLHF. Drawing the rest from reference TRBV7-2 and TRBJ1-6, the complete variable domain is GAGVSQSPSNKVTEKGKDVELRCDPISGHTALYWYRQSLGQGLEFLIYFQGNSAPDKSGLPSDRFSAERTGGSVSTLTIQRTQQEDSAVYLCASSLRGEGSPLHFGNGTRLTVT.

This clone was observed a handful of times. The chain uses TRBV18 and TRBJ2-1; D might be TRBD1 (6 bases). CDR3 length equals 13 residues. Germline CDR1 is KGHSH and CDR2 is LQKENI. V lost 2 bases and J lost 8, with 10 bases in between. The DNA of the CDR3 is TGTGCCAGCTCACCAACAGGGCGCGATGAGCAGTTCTTC. The encoded protein is CASSPTGRDEQFF.

V gene TRBV15 combines with J gene TRBJ1-5, with D unresolved. The V and J ends lost 3 bases and 4 bases respectively, with 16 bases between them. The CDR3 runs to 16 residues. Germline CDR1 and CDR2: LNHNV and YYDKDF (reference sequence). Written as DNA, the CDR3 is TGTGCCACCAGCAGTGGAAACGTGAGACGGAATCAGCCCCAGCATTTT. Translating gives CATSSGNVRRNQPQHF.

In this sample, this clone turned up a few times. This chain connects TRBV7-9 to TRBJ1-6; the D is unclear. Germline V CDR1 and CDR2: SEHNR, FQNEAQ (reference sequence). Trimming cost V 5 bases and J 7 bases, with 6 bases left between them. The CDR3 spans 12 residues. This chain's CDR3 is CASSKQNSPLHF. Written as DNA, the CDR3 is TGTGCCAGCAGCAAACAGAATTCACCCCTCCACTTT.

The CDR3 spells CASSLGRGISGYTF. Written as DNA, the CDR3 is TGTGCCAGCAGCTTAGGGAGAGGGATTAGTGGCTACACCTTC. The J gene is TRBJ1-2, the V gene TRBV13; D unresolved. Between the trimmed V and J ends, which lost 0 bases and 7 bases, there was a span of 12 bases. The germline V gene has CDR1 PRHDT and CDR2 FYEKMQ (reference sequence). This CDR3 contains 14 residues.

The chain recombines TRBV5-4 with TRBJ1-1; weak D call: TRBD1 (6 bases). The CDR3 sequence is 15 residues long. The ends were cut back, 4 bases at V and 4 bases at J, with 17 bases in the middle. The germline CDR1 and CDR2 sequences are SGHNT and YYREEE (reference sequence). The CDR3 nucleotides are TGTGCCAGCAGCCAAGGAAGCCAGGGGTTCACTGAAGCTTTCTTT. Amino acids: CASSQGSQGFTEAFF.

The genes are TRBV18 and TRBJ1-3, with D maybe TRBD1 (5 bases). Germline loops: CDR1 KGHSH, CDR2 LQKENI. Trimming removed 6 bases from V and 1 base from J, with 10 bases in between. CDR3 length: 14 amino acids. Here the CDR3 DNA reads TGTGCCAGCTCGACAGAGGTTTCTGGAAACACCATATATTTT. Translated: CASSTEVSGNTIYF.

The chain uses TRBV5-1 and TRBJ2-1; D perhaps matches TRBD2 (5 bases). Germline V gives CDR1 SGHRS, CDR2 YFSETQ. Trimming took off 2 bases at V and 5 bases at J, with 14 bases between the two ends. The CDR3 extends over 15 amino acids. The CDR3 region is CASSLDGIGDNEQFF. The CDR3 DNA sequence: TGCGCCAGCAGCTTAGACGGGATCGGAGACAATGAGCAGTTCTTC.